A single T cell receptor beta chain is shown here with its context. Its antigen is undetermined. This specimen belongs to a study of CD8+CD57+ T cells in acquired aplastic anemia. The wider study: The sorted CD4+ and CD8+ cells yielded an average about 3.5 ug of DNA. The average read count for CD4+ cells in healthy donors was some 9.9 million.

General study results and limits: Almost 30 shared CD8+ CDR3s appeared highly expressed within patients' immunodominant clones. CD8+ Simpson's diversity did not differ significantly between patients and controls.

TCR beta VDJ combinations and CDR3 sequences were profiled from genomic DNA. MiXCR, run by TCRdb on the reads, gives a single entry per CDR3 protein. This sample carries about 110,000 distinct CDR3 sequences, 40% to 65% of them seen once, and the ten largest clones take about a third. V lost 3 bases and J lost 6, with 12 bases in between. The CDR3 has 14 residues. CDR1 LNHDA and CDR2 SQIVND come from the germline V gene (reference sequence). The gene calls are TRBV19 and TRBJ2-1; D might be TRBD1 (6 bases). What was sequenced was sorted CD4+, CD8+, or CD8+CD57+ T cells (not recorded which) from PBMCs. The sequence came from a human donor in good health, serving as a control. The CDR3 DNA reads TGTGCCAGTAGTATCAGGGGCGGTACCAATGAGCAGTTCTTC. Translated: CASSIRGGTNEQFF.